The source of this T cell receptor (beta chain) is a study of beta chain features in type 1 diabetes. Study information: Healthy donors and patients showed comparable age, gender and cell yields. Findings of the study overall: A moderate, significant TCRB CDR3 shortening appeared in type 1 diabetes across four CD4+ subsets. PCR may have favored shorter templates equally in patients and controls. It was not settled here whether HLA type affects TCRB rearrangement. Type 1 diabetes patients had fewer VDJ junction insertions and more deletions.

In germline, CDR1 is SEHNR, CDR2 FQNEAQ (reference sequence). This CDR3 spans 13 amino acids. The V end was cut by 4 bases, the J end by 4 bases, with 10 bases between. This clone was picked up a small number of times. Its specificity is unknown. Investigators reverse transcribed all isolated RNA, so they sequenced expressed TCRB transcripts. Sequencing was performed with immunoSEQ multiplex PCR; in TCRdb, only in-frame clones are kept and a portion is missing. The sample carries approximately 250,000 clones, roughly a quarter recorded once. The chain employs TRBV7-9 and TRBJ1-2; TRBD1 is a possible D gene (5 bases). This clonotype was obtained from a woman aged 30 to 39 with type 1 diabetes. The material sequenced was naive CD4+ T cells from blood. The CDR3 is CASSYGQFYGYTF. The CDR3 nucleotides are TGTGCCAGCAGCTACGGACAATTCTATGGCTACACCTTC. The entire variable domain, with the rest obtained from reference TRBV7-9 and TRBJ1-2, is as follows: DTGVSQNPRHKITKRGQNVTFRCDPISEHNRLYWYRQTLGQGPEFLTYFQNEAQLEKSRLLSDRFSAERPKGSFSTLEIQRTEQGDSAMYLCASSYGQFYGYTFGSGTRLTVV.